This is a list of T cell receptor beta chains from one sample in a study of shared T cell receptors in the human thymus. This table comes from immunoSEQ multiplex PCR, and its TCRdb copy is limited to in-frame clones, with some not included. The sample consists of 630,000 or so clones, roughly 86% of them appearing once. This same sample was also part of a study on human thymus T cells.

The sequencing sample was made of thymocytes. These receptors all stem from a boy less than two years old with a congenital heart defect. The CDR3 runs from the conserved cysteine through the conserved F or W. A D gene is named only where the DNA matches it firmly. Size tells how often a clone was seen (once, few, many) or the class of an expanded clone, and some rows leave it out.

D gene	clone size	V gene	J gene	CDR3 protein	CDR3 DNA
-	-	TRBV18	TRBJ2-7	CASSPRLISSSYEQYF	TGTGCCAGCTCACCACGTCTGATTAGCAGCTCCTACGAGCAGTACTTC
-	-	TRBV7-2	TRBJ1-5	CASSLVSGHGNQPQHF	TGTGCCAGCAGCTTAGTCTCCGGACACGGTAATCAGCCCCAGCATTTT
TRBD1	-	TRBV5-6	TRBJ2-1	CASSPVYAGQDNEQFF	TGTGCCAGCAGCCCCGTGTATGCGGGACAGGACAATGAGCAGTTCTTC
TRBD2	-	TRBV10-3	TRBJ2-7	CAISGGTGLGTSGYEQYF	TGTGCCATCAGTGGCGGGACAGGGCTCGGGACTAGCGGCTACGAGCAGTACTTC
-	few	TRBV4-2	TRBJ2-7	CASSRGLYEQYF	TGTGCCAGCAGCCGGGGGCTCTACGAGCAGTACTTC
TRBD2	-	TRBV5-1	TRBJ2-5	CASSGGTAGGVPEETQYF	TGCGCCAGCAGCGGCGGGACCGCGGGGGGGGTCCCAGAAGAGACCCAGTACTTC
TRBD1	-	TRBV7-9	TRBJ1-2	CASSKPKDRGNGYTF	TGTGCCAGCAGCAAACCGAAGGACAGGGGGAATGGCTACACCTTC
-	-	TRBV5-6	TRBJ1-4	CASSLTLTGKKLFF	TGTGCCAGCAGCTTGACCTTAACAGGGAAAAAACTGTTTTTT
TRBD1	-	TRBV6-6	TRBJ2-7	CASSYPDRVEQYF	TGTGCCAGCAGTTACCCGGACAGGGTCGAGCAGTACTTC
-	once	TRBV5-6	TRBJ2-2	CASSFSELGAGELFF	TGTGCCAGCAGCTTCAGCGAGCTTGGAGCCGGGGAGCTGTTTTTT
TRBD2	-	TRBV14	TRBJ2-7	CASRRAGGMGEQYF	TGTGCCAGCAGGCGAGCGGGAGGAATGGGGGAGCAGTACTTC
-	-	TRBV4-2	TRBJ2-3	CASSQAPFPDTQYF	TGTGCCAGCAGCCAAGCCCCCTTTCCAGATACGCAGTATTTT
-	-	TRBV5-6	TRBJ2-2	CASRADGELFF	TGTGCCAGCAGGGCGGACGGGGAGCTGTTTTTT
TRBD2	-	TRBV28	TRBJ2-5	CASSPGLAGVYQETQYF	TGTGCCAGCAGCCCGGGACTAGCGGGGGTGTACCAAGAGACCCAGTACTTC